The present T cell receptor beta chain was sequenced within a study of shared clonotypes between healthy human individuals. General study results and limits: Having only a few donors restricted how much genetic and exposure-history diversity was captured.

The V end lost 3 bases, the J end lost 5 bases, and 18 bases lay between the germline ends. Germline values: CDR1 KGHSH, CDR2 LQKENI. This CDR3 is built from 16 residues. As to this clone: No antigen is known for it.

The method was immunoSEQ multiplex PCR; TCRdb's version includes in-frame clones alone and lacks a portion of them. This sample yields about 1.5 million clones, of which around 95% are seen a single time; about 1% belongs to the top ten. This clonotype originated in a man under 40 in good health. This chain uses TRBV18 with TRBJ2-3; D is uncertain. Source material: naive CD4+ T cells sorted from blood. Subset of the sample: CD45RA+ positively selected. CDR3 protein: CASSPPYLDDGDTQYF. CDR3 nucleotides: TGTGCCAGCTCACCCCCCTATTTAGACGATGGAGATACGCAGTATTTT.